These 9 T cell receptor beta chains originate from one sample sequenced in a study of CD8 T cells in Susac syndrome (dated by TCRdb to about 2019). The library was obtained by the immunoSEQ multiplex PCR assay. RNA was extracted using the RNeasy kit, and about 0.5 to 1 ug of the RNA was reverse transcribed with random hexamers. In-frame beta chains were kept once TCRdb had trimmed the public reads at Q25 with fastp and called clones with MiXCR. For every CDR3 protein sequence, its rows merge into one entry that carries the most common genes and DNA. This sample holds 250,000 to 300,000 distinct CDR3 sequences; 85% were observed only once. The ten largest clones add up to 0.21% of the sample. Sequencing used CD8+ T cells from PBMCs. All receptors come from a human donor with multiple sclerosis.

CDR3 sequence: CAWSAMSGYEQYF. The CDR3 bases are TGTGCCTGGAGTGCGATGTCGGGCTACGAGCAGTACTTC. The chain is built from TRBV30 and TRBJ2-7, with D hard to call. The CDR3 contains 13 residues. V was cut by 1 base and J by 3 bases, with 10 bases left in between. The germline V gene has CDR1 GTSNPN and CDR2 SVGIG (reference sequence). The complete variable domain, with remaining parts taken from reference TRBV30 and TRBJ2-7, reads SQTIHQWPATLVQPVGSPLSLECTVEGTSNPNLYWYRQAAGRGLQLLFYSVGIGQISSEVPQNLSASRPQDRQFILSSKKLLLSDSGFYLCAWSAMSGYEQYFGPGTRLTVT.

This clonotype was counted a few times. The chain links TRBV6-6 to TRBJ2-5; 11 bases match TRBD1. Trimming took 5 bases from V and 3 from J; bases not matched to a gene: 5. In germline, CDR1 is MNHNY, CDR2 SVGAGI (reference sequence). This CDR3 is 15 amino acids long. The CDR3 sequence: CASSPGTGGEETQYF. The CDR3 DNA follows: TGTGCCAGCAGTCCCGGGACAGGGGGTGAAGAGACCCAGTACTTC.

The V and J genes are TRBV5-6 and TRBJ2-5; 8 bases fit TRBD1. V gave up 5 bases and J gave up 2 bases; unmatched junction bases: 8. The CDR3 loop spans 15 amino acids. The germline CDR1 and CDR2 sequences are SGHDT and YYEEEE. The CDR3 region is CASRWDRTTQETQYF. In DNA form, the CDR3 reads TGTGCCAGCAGATGGGACAGGACAACTCAAGAGACCCAGTACTTC.

The CDR3 DNA sequence: TGTGCCAGCACCGGAGACTATTCGAACACCGGGGAGCTGTTTTTT. Translation: CASTGDYSNTGELFF. This rearrangement joins TRBV12-3 or TRBV12-4 to TRBJ2-2; tentatively, D is TRBD2 (5 bases). This CDR3 comprises 15 residues. Between the trimmed V and J ends, which lost 7 bases and 0 bases, there was a span of 12 bases.

This clonotype was picked up a small number of times. The V call is TRBV7-9, the J call TRBJ2-7; no clear D. Germline lookup yields CDR1 SEHNR and CDR2 FQNEAQ (reference sequence). The CDR3 runs 12 residues. The V end lost 3 bases, the J end lost 6 bases, and 9 bases lay between the germline ends. CDR3 amino acids: CASSLMLGEQYF. The CDR3 DNA is TGTGCCAGCAGCTTGATGCTCGGCGAGCAGTACTTC.

The V and J genes are TRBV7-2 and TRBJ1-6; 7 nucleotides align to TRBD1. The CDR3 runs to 17 residues. The J segment lost 5 bases and the V segment lost 5 bases, leaving 12 bases of the junction unmatched. Per the germline V gene, CDR1 is SGHTA and CDR2 is FQGNSA. CDR3 DNA: TGTGCCAGCAGCACAACCCCCGGGACAGAGGATAATTCACCCCTCCACTTT. As protein: CASSTTPGTEDNSPLHF.

The CDR3 spells CASSRGAEAFF. The CDR3 nucleotides are TGTGCCAGCAGCCGGGGGGCTGAAGCTTTCTTT. The rearrangement joins TRBV11-2 to TRBJ1-1, with D possibly TRBD1 on 5 matching bases. The V and J ends lost 5 bases and 6 bases respectively, with 7 bases between them. CDR3 size: 11 residues. Germline CDR1 SGHAT, CDR2 FQNNGV. The full variable domain, rest sourced from reference TRBV11-2 and TRBJ1-1, is EAGVAQSPRYKIIEKRQSVAFWCNPISGHATLYWYQQILGQGPKLLIQFQNNGVVDDSQLPKDRFSAERLKGVDSTLKIQPAKLEDSAVYLCASSRGAEAFFGQGTRLTVV.

J is TRBJ1-2 and V is TRBV15, with TRBD1 as a possible D gene (5 bases). This CDR3 is built from 15 residues. V was clipped by 4 bases and J by 6 bases, with 18 bases between them. Germline lookup yields CDR1 LNHNV and CDR2 YYDKDF (reference sequence). This CDR3 is CATSNDLTAGDGYTF. The CDR3 DNA sequence: TGTGCCACCAGCAACGATCTGACAGCGGGGGATGGCTACACCTTC.

This clonotype was seen a handful of times. The chain is built from TRBV6-5 and TRBJ2-7; 10 bases agree with TRBD2. The CDR3 has 14 residues. Germline trimming cut 9 bases from V and 7 bases from J; bases unmatched to any gene: 12. Looked up from germline, CDR1 is MNHEY and CDR2 is SVGAGI. The chain's CDR3 is CASSHRLAGAEQYF. CDR3 DNA: TGTGCCAGTAGCCATCGTCTAGCGGGAGCTGAGCAGTACTTC.